These 30 T cell receptor beta chains share one sample of origin, sequenced in a study of T cells in Graves' hyperthyroidism and ophthalmopathy. Authors of the study amplified TCR beta CDR3 regions from RNA transcripts. The HTBI primer set drove a first-round RT-PCR of the TCR CDR3. TCRdb independently ran MiXCR on the multiplex PCR reads; one entry per CDR3 protein. Of more than 300,000 distinct CDR3 sequences in the sample, approximately 13% were seen once. The sequenced sample consisted of blood. These TCRs come from a woman aged 18-35 years with Graves' hyperthyroidism.

The CDR3 sequence is CSVNLQGTHTEAFF. The CDR3, as DNA: TGCAGCGTTAATCTTCAGGGCACCCACACTGAAGCTTTCTTT. The genes are TRBV29-1 and TRBJ1-1; TRBD1 might be the D (5 bases). Germline assignment: CDR1 SQVTM and CDR2 ANQGSEA. The CDR3 runs to 14 residues. V was trimmed by 5 bases and J by 3 bases, leaving 16 bases between them.

This clonotype was seen a few times. The rearrangement joins TRBV19 to TRBJ2-2; 9 bases line up with TRBD1. Germline V gene lookup returns CDR1 LNHDA and CDR2 SQIVND (reference sequence). V trimming: 7 bases; J trimming: 1 base; junction bases outside the gene matches: 4. This CDR3 has 15 residues. The CDR3 DNA reads TGTGCCAGTAAAAGGGACAGGGAGAACACCGGGGAGCTGTTTTTT. Protein: CASKRDRENTGELFF.

As concerns this clonotype: This clone may be a read error of a much larger clone one base away. The gene calls are TRBV28 and TRBJ2-1; no definite D call. The CDR3 is made up of 11 amino acids. Germline-derived CDR1 and CDR2 are MDHEN and SYDVKM. Trimming pared 3 bases from V and 11 bases from J, leaving 8 bases between. CDR3 in DNA: TGTGCCAGCAGTTTTCTACATAAGCAGTTCTTC. Amino acid sequence: CASSFLHKQFF.

This chain joins TRBV27 and TRBJ2-2; D may correspond to TRBD1 or TRBD2 (6 bases each). Trimming took off 4 bases at V and 1 base at J, with 13 bases between the two ends. The germline V gene encodes CDR1 MNHEY and CDR2 SMNVEV (reference sequence). The CDR3 sequence is 16 residues long. The CDR3 reads CASSWGDTLNTGELFF. The CDR3 DNA follows: TGTGCCAGCAGTTGGGGGGACACTCTGAACACCGGGGAGCTGTTTTTT.

The J gene is TRBJ2-4, the V gene TRBV6-1; TRBD2 matches 14 bases. The V gene end was trimmed by 6 bases and the J gene end by 7 bases; junction bases not matched to a gene: 8. The germline V gene has CDR1 MNHNS and CDR2 SASEGT. The CDR3 extends over 16 amino acids. The CDR3 sequence is CASSQGLAGGGNIQYF. The CDR3 DNA is TGTGCCAGCAGCCAAGGACTAGCGGGAGGCGGGAACATTCAGTACTTC.

This clonotype showed up many times. The chain combines TRBV5-1 with TRBJ2-3; 14 nucleotides agree with TRBD2. V dropped 3 bases and J dropped 6; count of bases not matched to a gene: 9. The germline gives CDR1 SGHRS, CDR2 YFSETQ. The CDR3 totals 17 residues. Here the CDR3 reads CASSSGLAGGRMDTQYF. CDR3 DNA sequence: TGCGCCAGCAGCTCAGGACTAGCGGGAGGCCGAATGGATACGCAGTATTTT.

This clonotype was counted at least ten times. The chain links TRBV7-9 to TRBJ2-5; the match to TRBD2 covers 7 bases. The CDR3 has 16 amino acids. Losses at the gene ends were 6 bases for V and 1 base for J; bases not matched to a gene: 11. Germline values: CDR1 SEHNR, CDR2 FQNEAQ (reference sequence). The CDR3, as DNA: TGTGCCAGCAGTCGTCAGGGAGGGATAGTCCAAGAGACCCAGTACTTC. Its protein is CASSRQGGIVQETQYF.

Many counts were recorded for this clonotype. The chain combines TRBV10-1 with TRBJ1-2; D is uncertain. CDR1 is WNHNN, CDR2 SYGVQD, per germline (reference sequence). The CDR3 has 15 amino acids. The V end was cut by 1 base, the J end by 7 bases, with 16 bases between. In DNA, the CDR3 is TGCGCCAGCAGTGAGTTGCGGGGAGAAGTAGGTGGCTACACCTTC. Its translation: CASSELRGEVGGYTF.

In its sample, this clonotype was seen many times. The chain recombines TRBV6-1 with TRBJ1-2; D remains ambiguous. Germline V gene sequence: CDR1 MNHNS, CDR2 SASEGT. Trimming removed 5 bases from V and 4 bases from J, with 17 bases in between. CDR3 size: 15 residues. CDR3 amino acids: CASSSTGEIGYGYTF. CDR3 DNA sequence: TGTGCCAGCAGTTCTACCGGGGAGATCGGCTATGGCTACACCTTC.

This clonotype came up many times. The chain has TRBV6-1 and TRBJ1-1, with D hard to call. There are 14 residues in the CDR3. Germline CDR1 and CDR2: MNHNS and SASEGT. V shed 6 bases and J shed 0 bases, with 11 bases lying between them. This chain's CDR3 is CASRLVRVNTEAFF. The CDR3 nucleotides are TGTGCCAGCAGGTTGGTCCGGGTGAACACTGAAGCTTTCTTT.

This clonotype was recorded at least ten times. The chain recombines TRBV20-1 with TRBJ1-1, with D perhaps TRBD1 (6 bases). V was trimmed by 4 bases and J by 2 bases, leaving 14 bases between them. The CDR3 spans 14 residues. Germline assignment: CDR1 DFQATT and CDR2 SNEGSKA (reference sequence). The CDR3 loop is CSAILDRLNTEAFF. The CDR3 coding sequence is TGCAGTGCTATACTTGACAGGTTAAACACTGAAGCTTTCTTT.

The CDR3 here is CASSLIGLEAFF. CDR3 bases: TGTGCCAGCAGCTTAATAGGGTTGGAAGCTTTCTTT. The gene calls are TRBV5-4 and TRBJ1-1; D unclear. V was trimmed by 2 bases and J by 8 bases, leaving 10 bases between them. The CDR3 spans 12 residues. Looked up from germline, CDR1 is SGHNT and CDR2 is YYREEE (reference sequence).

This clonotype was observed at least ten times. The V and J genes are TRBV5-1 and TRBJ1-1, with D unresolved. Trimming removed 5 bases at V and 1 base at J, with 6 bases between. The CDR3 sequence is 12 residues long. Germline CDR1 is SGHRS and CDR2 is YFSETQ. The CDR3 bases are TGCGCCAGCAGGACTCCGAACACTGAAGCTTTCTTT. This encodes CASRTPNTEAFF.

This clonotype has ten or more counts. The genes are TRBV7-2 and TRBJ2-2; the match to TRBD2 covers 9 bases. V was pared by 4 bases and J by 4 bases, with 13 bases of the junction left unmatched. Germline V CDR1 and CDR2: SGHTA, FQGNSA. The CDR3 contains 18 residues. The CDR3 DNA sequence: TGTGCCAGCAGCTCGGACCCGCGGGGGGGCTGGGTCACCGGGGAGCTGTTTTTT. It specifies CASSSDPRGGWVTGELFF.

At least ten counts were recorded for this clonotype. The V gene is TRBV28, the J gene TRBJ2-5; tentative D call: TRBD2 (6 bases). This CDR3 has 15 residues. Germline V gene data show CDR1 as MDHEN and CDR2 as SYDVKM. The ends were cut back, 6 bases at V and 5 bases at J, with 19 bases in the middle. CDR3: CASSSQGGGSETQYF. The DNA of the CDR3 is TGTGCCAGCAGCTCCCAGGGAGGAGGGTCGGAGACCCAGTACTTC. The full variable domain, completed using reference TRBV28 and TRBJ2-5, is DVKVTQSSRYLVKRTGEKVFLECVQDMDHENMFWYRQDPGLGLRLIYFSYDVKMKEKGDIPEGYSVSREKKERFSLILESASTNQTSMYLCASSSQGGGSETQYFGPGTRLLVL.

The sample holds many counts of this clonotype. The J gene is TRBJ2-7, the V gene TRBV20-1; D is possibly TRBD2 (6 bases). CDR3 length: 13 residues. Germline assignment: CDR1 DFQATT and CDR2 SNEGSKA (reference sequence). V dropped 4 bases and J dropped 0 bases, with 10 bases sitting between them. As DNA, the CDR3 is TGCAGTGCTATGGCGGACTACTCCTACGAGCAGTACTTC. Translation gives CSAMADYSYEQYF.

In this sample, this clonotype turned up many times. The V call is TRBV12-3 or TRBV12-4, the J call TRBJ1-1; no reliable D call. V lost 3 bases, J lost 1 base, and 6 bases lay in between. The CDR3 is 13 amino acids. CDR3 DNA: TGTGCCAGCAGTTTTAGTGAGAACACTGAAGCTTTCTTT. Translated, it gives CASSFSENTEAFF.

Ten or more counts support this clonotype. This chain uses TRBV2 with TRBJ1-1, with 9 bases lining up with TRBD1. CDR1 SNHLY and CDR2 FYNNEI come from the germline V gene. V was pared by 9 bases and J by 6 bases, with 5 bases of the junction left unmatched. The CDR3 runs 12 residues. CDR3 residues: CASGQGRSEAFF. The CDR3 coding sequence is TGTGCCAGTGGACAGGGGCGGTCTGAAGCTTTCTTT.

This sequence joins TRBV20-1 and TRBJ2-7; D may match TRBD1 or TRBD2 (6 bases each). This CDR3 spans 13 amino acids. Germline V CDR1 and CDR2: DFQATT, SNEGSKA (reference sequence). The ends were cut back, 3 bases at V and 7 bases at J, with 16 bases in the middle. In DNA, the CDR3 is TGCAGTGCTAGTAGTCGGGGGCTAGGGGAGCAGTACTTC. It encodes CSASSRGLGEQYF.

At least ten counts were recorded for this clonotype. The genes are TRBV28 and TRBJ1-4, with D maybe TRBD1 (6 bases). V lost 4 bases and J lost 6, with 12 bases in between. The CDR3 covers 14 residues. The V gene's germline CDR1 is MDHEN and CDR2 SYDVKM. CDR3 protein: CASSSLQGYEKLFF. CDR3 sequence (DNA): TGTGCCAGCAGTTCGCTACAGGGCTATGAAAAACTGTTTTTT.

This clonotype appeared many times. The chain combines TRBV5-1 with TRBJ1-5; D unclear. The germline V gene has CDR1 SGHRS and CDR2 YFSETQ. The V and J ends lost 2 bases and 0 bases respectively, with 15 bases between them. The CDR3 is 17 amino acids. The CDR3 protein is CASSFPGARLSNQPQHF. The DNA for the CDR3 is TGCGCCAGCAGCTTTCCGGGAGCAAGACTTAGCAATCAGCCCCAGCATTTT. Full variable domain (remainder filled in from reference TRBV5-1 and TRBJ1-5): KAGVTQTPRYLIKTRGQQVTLSCSPISGHRSVSWYQQTPGQGLQFLFEYFSETQRNKGNFPGRFSGRQFSNSRSEMNVSTLELGDSALYLCASSFPGARLSNQPQHFGDGTRLSIL.

This clonotype appeared many times. The rearrangement links TRBV12-3 or TRBV12-4 to TRBJ1-2; 7 nucleotides line up with TRBD1. The CDR3 consists of 12 residues. V shed 5 bases, J shed 5 bases, and the junction held 2 bases outside the gene matches. The CDR3 region is CASSTQGYGYTF. For the CDR3, the DNA is TGTGCCAGCAGTACACAGGGGTATGGCTACACCTTC.

This clonotype has at least ten counts. The V call is TRBV7-3, the J call TRBJ2-5; no clear D gene. Trimming pared 4 bases from V and 3 bases from J, leaving 9 bases between. CDR3 size: 13 residues. Germline V gene sequence: CDR1 SGHTA, CDR2 FQGTGA. The CDR3 loop reads CASSSRAKETQYF. The CDR3 DNA is TGTGCCAGCAGCTCTCGGGCTAAAGAGACCCAGTACTTC.

This clonotype was detected ten times or more. This sequence joins TRBV3-1 and TRBJ1-2, with D tentatively TRBD1 (5 bases). The germline V gene has CDR1 LGHDT and CDR2 YNNKEL (reference sequence). V was clipped by 4 bases and J by 6 bases, with 15 bases between them. This CDR3 comprises 14 residues. In nucleotides, the CDR3 is TGTGCCAGCAGCCGAGACAGACGGATACATGGCTACACCTTC. Translation gives CASSRDRRIHGYTF. The complete variable domain, with remaining parts taken from reference TRBV3-1 and TRBJ1-2, reads DTAVSQTPKYLVTQMGNDKSIKCEQNLGHDTMYWYKQDSKKFLKIMFSYNNKELIINETVPNRFSPKSPDKAHLNLHINSLELGDSAVYFCASSRDRRIHGYTFGSGTRLTVV.

The chain carries TRBV5-4 and TRBJ2-5; D perhaps matches TRBD1 (6 bases). The CDR3 spans 14 residues. The V end lost 3 bases, the J end lost 1 base, and 10 bases lay between the germline ends. From germline, CDR1 is SGHNT and CDR2 YYREEE (reference sequence). This chain's CDR3 is CASSWDNFQETQYF. The CDR3 DNA reads TGTGCCAGCAGCTGGGACAATTTCCAAGAGACCCAGTACTTC. The whole variable domain, remainder taken from reference TRBV5-4 and TRBJ2-5, is ETGVTQSPTHLIKTRGQQVTLRCSSQSGHNTVSWYQQALGQGPQFIFQYYREEENGRGNFPPRFSGLQFPNYSSELNVNALELDDSALYLCASSWDNFQETQYFGPGTRLLVL.

There are a few counts of this clonotype. The genes are TRBV9 and TRBJ2-2, with a tentative D call TRBD2 (6 bases). The germline V and J ends were trimmed by 4 bases and 7 bases, with 20 bases remaining between them. Germline V gene data show CDR1 as SGDLS and CDR2 as YYNGEE. The CDR3 length is 16 residues. The CDR3 nucleotides read TGTGCCAGCAGCTTCAAACTAGCTATTACCGTCGGGGAGCTGTTTTTT. This sequence encodes CASSFKLAITVGELFF.

This clonotype has ten or more counts. The chain's CDR3 is CAWRAEGVGYTF. The CDR3 DNA reads TGTGCCTGGAGGGCTGAGGGGGTGGGCTACACCTTC. The chain combines TRBV30 with TRBJ1-2, with D maybe TRBD1 (6 bases). CDR1 GTSNPN and CDR2 SVGIG come from the germline V gene (reference sequence). V shed 3 bases and J shed 8 bases, with 13 bases lying between them. This CDR3 has 12 residues. Together with reference TRBV30 and TRBJ1-2, the CDR3 gives the full variable domain: SQTIHQWPATLVQPVGSPLSLECTVEGTSNPNLYWYRQAAGRGLQLLFYSVGIGQISSEVPQNLSASRPQDRQFILSSKKLLLSDSGFYLCAWRAEGVGYTFGSGTRLTVV.

This clonotype has at least ten counts. The V call is TRBV6-1, the J call TRBJ2-7, with no clear D. This CDR3 is built from 13 residues. V was cut by 6 bases and J by 3 bases, with 12 bases left in between. Germline loops: CDR1 MNHNS, CDR2 SASEGT. This CDR3 reads CASRGPRGYEQYF. CDR3 nucleotides: TGTGCCAGCAGGGGCCCCAGAGGCTACGAGCAGTACTTC.

This clonotype was observed a handful of times. The chain employs TRBV9 and TRBJ2-2, with a tentative D call TRBD2 (7 bases). Germline CDR1 reads SGDLS; CDR2 reads YYNGEE. This CDR3 is built from 15 residues. Trimming cost V 1 base and J 7 bases, with 14 bases left between them. CDR3 in amino acids: CASSVSRGQGGELFF. DNA for the CDR3: TGTGCCAGCAGCGTATCGCGGGGGCAGGGCGGGGAGCTGTTTTTT.

This clonotype came up many times. This chain links TRBV7-9 with TRBJ2-1; 11 bases agree with TRBD1. CDR1 and CDR2 (germline): SEHNR, FQNEAQ (reference sequence). The CDR3 is 16 residues long. V was pared by 6 bases and J by 8 bases, with 12 bases of the junction left unmatched. DNA of the CDR3: TGTGCCAGCAGTAATCAGGACAGGGGGCTCTGGGATGAGCAGTTCTTC. Protein product: CASSNQDRGLWDEQFF.